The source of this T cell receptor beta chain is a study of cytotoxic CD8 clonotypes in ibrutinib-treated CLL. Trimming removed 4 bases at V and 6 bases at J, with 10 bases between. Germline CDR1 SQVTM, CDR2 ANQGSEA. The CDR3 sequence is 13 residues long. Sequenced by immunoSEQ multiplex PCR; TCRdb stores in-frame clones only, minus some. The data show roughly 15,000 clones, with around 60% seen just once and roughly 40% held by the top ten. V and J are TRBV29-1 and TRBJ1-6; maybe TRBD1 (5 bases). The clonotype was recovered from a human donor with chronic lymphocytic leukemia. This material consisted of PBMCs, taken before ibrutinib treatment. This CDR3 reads CSVGQGVNSPLHF. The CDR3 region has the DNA TGCAGCGTTGGTCAGGGCGTTAATTCACCCCTCCACTTT. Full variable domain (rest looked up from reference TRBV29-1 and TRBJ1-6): SAVISQKPSRDICQRGTSLTIQCQVDSQVTMMFWYRQQPGQSLTLIATANQGSEATYESGFVIDKFPISRPNLTFSTLTVSNMSPEDSSIYLCSVGQGVNSPLHFGNGTRLTVT.